This T cell receptor (beta chain) emerged from a study of cytomegalovirus exposure and HLA in healthy donors. Libraries were prepared by immunoSEQ multiplex PCR; TCRdb keeps only in-frame clonotypes and omits some of them. The sample contains around 56,000 clones, roughly 93% of which appear only once. The CDR3 totals 17 residues. Looked up from germline, CDR1 is SGHDT and CDR2 is YYEEEE. V was clipped by 4 bases and J by 4 bases, with 24 bases between them. Sequenced input: PBMCs. This clonotype was obtained from a young woman in good health and CMV-seropositive. The gene calls are TRBV5-6 and TRBJ2-7, with TRBD2 as a possible D gene (7 bases). CDR3 in amino acids: CASSPGGLDVGQYEQYF. CDR3 coding DNA: TGTGCCAGCAGCCCGGGGGGCCTAGATGTGGGACAATACGAGCAGTACTTC.